This TCR beta chain derives from a study of shared clonotypes between healthy human individuals. Notes on the study in general: The authors sampled blood alone, and tissue repertoires likely differ.

Remarks on this clone: Its antigen remains unidentified.

Splitting of CD4+ cells produced CD45RA+ naive and CD45RA-negative memory subsets. Germline V lookup: CDR1 MNHEY, CDR2 SMNVEV (reference sequence). V was cut by 5 bases and J by 4 bases, with 11 bases left in between. The CDR3 covers 13 residues. Produced via immunoSEQ multiplex PCR; TCRdb's table is partial and in-frame only. The data show roughly 1.5 million clones, with 98% seen just once and about 0.4% held by the top ten. This sequence originates from a man aged 25 to 40 in good health. The sample consisted of naive CD4+ T cells sorted from blood. Subset reported: CD45RA+ positively selected. V gene TRBV27 combines with J gene TRBJ2-5, with D possibly being TRBD2 (5 bases). CDR3: CASSGRRRETQYF. DNA for the CDR3: TGTGCCAGCAGTGGGAGAAGGCGAGAGACCCAGTACTTC.